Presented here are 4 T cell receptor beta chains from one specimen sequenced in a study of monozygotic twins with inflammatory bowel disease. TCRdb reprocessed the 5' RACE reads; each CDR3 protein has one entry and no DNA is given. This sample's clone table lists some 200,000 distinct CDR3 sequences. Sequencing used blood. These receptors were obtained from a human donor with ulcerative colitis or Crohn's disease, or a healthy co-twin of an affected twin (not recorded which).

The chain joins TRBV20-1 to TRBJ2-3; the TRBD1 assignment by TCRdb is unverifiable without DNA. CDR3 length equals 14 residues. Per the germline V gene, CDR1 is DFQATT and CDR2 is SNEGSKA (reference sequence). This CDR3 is CSARDPGRMDTQYF.

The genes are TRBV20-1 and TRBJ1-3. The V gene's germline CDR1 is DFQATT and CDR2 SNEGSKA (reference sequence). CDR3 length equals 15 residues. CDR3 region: CSARIRVATGNTIYF.

CDR3 sequence reads: CASSLLWGDTEAFF. The J gene is TRBJ1-1, the V gene TRBV7-2; lacking DNA, the TRBD1 call made by TCRdb goes unchecked. CDR1 and CDR2 (germline): SGHTA, FQGNSA. The CDR3 totals 14 residues.

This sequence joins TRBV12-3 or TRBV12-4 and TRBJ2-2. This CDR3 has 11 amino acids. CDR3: CASSSFGELFF.